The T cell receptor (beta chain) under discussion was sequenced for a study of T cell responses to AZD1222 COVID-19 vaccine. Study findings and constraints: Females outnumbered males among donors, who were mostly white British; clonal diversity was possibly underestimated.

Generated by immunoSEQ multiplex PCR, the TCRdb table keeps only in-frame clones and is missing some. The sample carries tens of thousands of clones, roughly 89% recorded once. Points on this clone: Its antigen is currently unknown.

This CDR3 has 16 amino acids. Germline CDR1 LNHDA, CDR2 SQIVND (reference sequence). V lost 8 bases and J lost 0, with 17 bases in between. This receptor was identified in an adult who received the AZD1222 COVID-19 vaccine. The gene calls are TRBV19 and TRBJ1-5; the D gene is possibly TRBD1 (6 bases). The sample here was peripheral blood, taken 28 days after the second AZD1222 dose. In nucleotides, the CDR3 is TGTGCCAGTGCAAAACAGGGATCTTATAGCAATCAGCCCCAGCATTTT. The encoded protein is CASAKQGSYSNQPQHF.